The present T cell receptor beta chain was sequenced within a study of cytomegalovirus exposure and HLA in healthy donors. Across the whole study: Earlier, 95 million to 130 million unique TCR beta sequences were recovered from approximately 180 million T cells by an analysis. Findings of the study overall: Researchers counted roughly 150 TCR beta chains as cytomegalovirus-associated. A later analysis revealed that TCR association rates differed between HLA loci, peaking at DRB1 and bottoming out at HLA-C.

PCR used 60 Vbeta primers and 13 Jbeta primers. Original processing methods: A later analysis tallied 80 million to 100 million unique TCR beta chains, around 10 million of them shared. Profiling relied on immunoSEQ multiplex PCR, and the TCRdb table lists in-frame clones only, not all of them. That table is the source of V, J and clone size, and D and trimming were worked out from the DNA. Its clone listing holds over 100,000 clones. Concerning this clone: Its antigen remains unidentified.

The CDR3 is made up of 15 amino acids. The V end lost 3 bases, the J end lost 8 bases, and 20 bases lay between the germline ends. CDR1 and CDR2 (germline): SGHNT, YYREEE (reference sequence). The sequence was obtained from a man in his forties in good health and CMV-seropositive. The genes are TRBV5-4 and TRBJ1-2; no definite D call. Source material: PBMCs. The CDR3 is CASSSTLIAGSGYTF. The CDR3 DNA follows: TGTGCCAGCAGCTCCACGTTGATAGCCGGCAGCGGCTACACCTTC.